What follows are 17 T cell receptor beta chains derived from one specimen sequenced in a study of patients and donors after allogeneic stem cell transplantation. TCRdb re-derived calls from the RT-PCR reads in MiXCR, one entry per CDR3 protein. The sample includes approximately 150,000 distinct CDR3 sequences, 30% of them seen just once. Material: blood, either unsorted or a sorted T cell fraction (not recorded which). Receptors were obtained from a human donor who was either an allogeneic HSCT recipient or a stem cell or donor lymphocyte infusion donor (not recorded which). It is not recorded whose cells these are; they may come from a transplant donor.

This clonotype occurred a few times. CDR3 nucleotides: TGTGCCAGCAGCGGGGGCTGGGGAGATACGCAGTATTTT. Protein sequence: CASSGGWGDTQYF. The J gene is TRBJ2-3, the V gene TRBV9, with D tentatively TRBD1 (5 bases). The CDR3 is made up of 13 amino acids. V lost 3 bases and J 5 bases, leaving 10 bases between the germline ends. In germline, CDR1 is SGDLS, CDR2 YYNGEE. Supplemented by reference TRBV9 and TRBJ2-3, the full variable domain reads DSGVTQTPKHLITATGQRVTLRCSPRSGDLSVYWYQQSLDQGLQFLIQYYNGEERAKGNILERFSAQQFPDLHSELNLSSLELGDSALYFCASSGGWGDTQYFGPGTRLTVL.

V gene TRBV7-9 combines with J gene TRBJ2-3; 9 nucleotides line up with TRBD2. V lost 6 bases to trimming and J lost 3 bases; unmatched junction nucleotides: 13. The CDR3 totals 17 residues. Germline CDR1 reads SEHNR; CDR2 reads FQNEAQ (reference sequence). Here the CDR3 reads CASRSLTGGRATDTQYF. As DNA, the CDR3 is TGTGCCAGCAGATCTCTCACCGGCGGGAGGGCTACAGATACGCAGTATTTT.

The V call is TRBV4-1, the J call TRBJ1-1; D not resolved. CDR1 and CDR2 (germline): MGHRA, YSYEKL. The CDR3 totals 15 residues. V was trimmed by 3 bases and J by 3 bases, leaving 14 bases between them. In DNA, the CDR3 is TGCGCCAGCAGCCAGCTACGTCTTTTGGACACTGAAGCTTTCTTT. Translation: CASSQLRLLDTEAFF.

This clonotype has only a few counts. Relative to the germline gene, one junction end is altered; a read error may explain this. The J gene is TRBJ2-3, the V gene TRBV9, with TRBD2 identical over 9 bases. There are 14 residues in the CDR3. Looked up from germline, CDR1 is SGDLS and CDR2 is YYNGEE. Here the CDR3 reads CASSVSGSKDTQYF. The CDR3 nucleotides read TGTGCCAGCAGCGTTAGCGGGAGCAAAGATACGCAGTATTTT.

The J gene is TRBJ1-2, the V gene TRBV6-2 or TRBV6-3, with TRBD1 matching 7 bases. The CDR3 is made up of 16 amino acids. Germline V gene sequence: CDR1 MNHEY, CDR2 SVGEGT. V gave up 4 bases and J gave up 4 bases; unmatched junction bases: 12. The CDR3 DNA reads TGTGCCAGCAGTTCAATTCGACAGGGCGGGATCTATGGCTACACCTTC. Residues: CASSSIRQGGIYGYTF.

This chain connects TRBV20-1 to TRBJ2-7; 11 nucleotides match TRBD2. V was pared by 5 bases and J by 2 bases, with 5 bases of the junction left unmatched. This CDR3 is 14 amino acids long. Germline V gene lookup returns CDR1 DFQATT and CDR2 SNEGSKA (reference sequence). The CDR3 loop reads CSAARTSGPYEQYF. CDR3 DNA sequence: TGCAGTGCTGCTAGGACTAGCGGGCCCTACGAGCAGTACTTC.

This clonotype has more than one count but fewer than ten. The rearrangement links TRBV28 to TRBJ1-4, with D possibly matching TRBD1 (5 bases). The CDR3 sequence is 14 residues long. Trimming left V 2 bases short and J 8 bases short, with 12 bases between. The germline V gene encodes CDR1 MDHEN and CDR2 SYDVKM. The chain's CDR3 is CASSLQGSGEKLFF. The CDR3 nucleotides read TGTGCCAGCAGTTTACAGGGCTCGGGGGAAAAACTGTTTTTT.

In regard to this clonotype: This may be a read error, as it is one base from a much larger clone. V and J are TRBV10-3 and TRBJ1-1, with TRBD1 as a possible D gene (5 bases). The CDR3 spans 12 residues. With 3 bases removed from V and 9 bases from J, the gap between germline ends came to 11 bases. Germline-derived CDR1 and CDR2 are ENHRY and SYGVKD. CDR3 nucleotides: TGTGCCATCAGTGAAGGCTGGGGGAAAGCTTTCTTT. It specifies CAISEGWGKAFF.

This chain links TRBV20-1 with TRBJ2-4, with 7 bases fitting TRBD1. The V and J ends lost 6 bases and 1 base, in that order; junction bases with no gene match: 9. Germline CDR1 and CDR2: DFQATT and SNEGSKA (reference sequence). The CDR3 loop spans 15 amino acids. CDR3 in DNA: TGCAGTGCGACCGACAGGGAAGAGGCCAAAAACATTCAGTACTTC. Translation gives CSATDREEAKNIQYF.

This clonotype has a handful of counts. The chain recombines TRBV12-3 or TRBV12-4 with TRBJ1-4, with TRBD1 as a possible D gene (5 bases). This CDR3 region has 13 residues. The V end was cut by 2 bases, the J end by 10 bases, with 11 bases between. The CDR3 is CASSLFSGGKLFF. The CDR3, as DNA: TGTGCCAGCAGTTTATTTTCCGGGGGAAAACTGTTTTTT.

The chain joins TRBV12-3 or TRBV12-4 to TRBJ2-1; D is perhaps TRBD2 (6 bases). The CDR3 consists of 16 residues. Trimming pared 4 bases from V and 2 bases from J, leaving 15 bases between. In nucleotides, the CDR3 is TGTGCCAGCAGTTCCCCCTATGCGGGGCCCTACAATGAGCAGTTCTTC. As protein: CASSSPYAGPYNEQFF.

This clonotype was counted only a few times. The chain combines TRBV5-5 with TRBJ1-5, with D possibly being TRBD1 (6 bases). V was shortened by 0 bases and J by 5 bases, with 9 bases between the two germline ends. CDR1 SGHKS and CDR2 YYEKEE come from the germline V gene (reference sequence). The CDR3 has 14 amino acids. The CDR3: CASSLVAGDQPQHF. Here the CDR3 DNA reads TGTGCCAGCAGCTTGGTGGCAGGGGATCAGCCCCAGCATTTT.

This clonotype showed up just a few times. The chain uses TRBV29-1 and TRBJ2-5; D call uncertain. Germline values: CDR1 SQVTM, CDR2 ANQGSEA. Trimming cost V 4 bases and J 0 bases, with 6 bases left between them. This CDR3 comprises 12 residues. CDR3 amino acids: CSVGGDQETQYF. The DNA of the CDR3 is TGCAGCGTTGGCGGAGACCAAGAGACCCAGTACTTC.

The table lists this clonotype with a few counts. This chain joins TRBV7-6 and TRBJ2-7; 9 positions match TRBD2. The CDR3 totals 14 residues. Germline loops: CDR1 SGHVS, CDR2 FNYEAQ. The V segment lost 3 bases and the J segment 7 bases; nucleotides outside the gene matches: 7. In DNA form, the CDR3 reads TGTGCCAGCAGCTTGGGGACTAGCTTTTATGAGCAGTACTTC. This gives the protein CASSLGTSFYEQYF.

In its sample, this clonotype was seen many times. The J gene is TRBJ2-7, the V gene TRBV12-3 or TRBV12-4; no definite D call. The CDR3 consists of 12 residues. The V end was cut by 3 bases, the J end by 10 bases, with 13 bases between. Here the CDR3 reads CASSFVDGIQYF. The CDR3 DNA is TGTGCCAGCAGTTTCGTGGACGGAATACAGTACTTC.

This clonotype has only one observation. The chain couples TRBV6-5 to TRBJ2-5, with 7 bases fitting TRBD1. Germline loops: CDR1 MNHEY, CDR2 SVGAGI. Trimming removed 6 bases from V and 2 bases from J; junction bases left unmatched: 15. The CDR3 is 17 amino acids. DNA of the CDR3: TGTGCCAGCAGCCAGCAGCCTTACAGGGGTGCACAAGAGACCCAGTACTTC. Encoded protein: CASSQQPYRGAQETQYF.

This rearrangement joins TRBV20-1 to TRBJ1-3, with D possibly being TRBD1 (6 bases). The CDR3 contains 16 residues. Germline values: CDR1 DFQATT, CDR2 SNEGSKA (reference sequence). Trimming pared 1 base from V and 4 bases from J, leaving 17 bases between. The CDR3 DNA reads as TGCAGTGCTAGAGGTGCGCGGGGGGCGCAAGGAAACACCATATATTTT. Its protein product is CSARGARGAQGNTIYF.